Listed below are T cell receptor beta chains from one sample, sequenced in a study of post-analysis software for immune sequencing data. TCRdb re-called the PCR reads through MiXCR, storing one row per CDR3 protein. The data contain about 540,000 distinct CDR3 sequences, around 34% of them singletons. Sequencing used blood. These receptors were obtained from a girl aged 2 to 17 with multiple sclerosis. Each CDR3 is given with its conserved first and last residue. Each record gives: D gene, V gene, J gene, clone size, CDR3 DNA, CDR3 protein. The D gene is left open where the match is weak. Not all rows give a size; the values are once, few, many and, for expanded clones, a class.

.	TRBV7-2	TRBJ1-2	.	TGTGCCAGCAGCTTACCAAGGGCTCGAGGCTACACCTTC	CASSLPRARGYTF
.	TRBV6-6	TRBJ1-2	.	TGTGCCAGCAGTTACGTCCCTCAGGGAAACTATGGCTACACCTTC	CASSYVPQGNYGYTF
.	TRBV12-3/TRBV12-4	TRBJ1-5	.	TGTGCCAGCAGTCCCGAGGGGAGCCGTCAGCCCCAGCATTTT	CASSPEGSRQPQHF
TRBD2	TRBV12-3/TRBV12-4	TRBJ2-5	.	TGTGCCAGAATGGGACTAGCGGGGGGGACCCAGTACTTC	CARMGLAGGTQYF
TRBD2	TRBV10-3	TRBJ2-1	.	TGTGCCATCAGTGAGATAGCGGGGGGGTCGGATGAGCAGTTCTTC	CAISEIAGGSDEQFF
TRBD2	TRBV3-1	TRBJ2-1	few	TGTGCCAGCAGCCAAGATGGGGTAGCGGGGGGCAACTCGGATGAGCAGTTCTTC	CASSQDGVAGGNSDEQFF
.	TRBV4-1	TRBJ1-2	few	TGCGCCAGCAGCCAAGATGGGCAGATCTATGGCTACACCTTC	CASSQDGQIYGYTF
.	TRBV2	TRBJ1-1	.	TGTGCCAGCAATAAAGTGGGATTGGGGACTGAAGCTTTCTTT	CASNKVGLGTEAFF
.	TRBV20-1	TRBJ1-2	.	TGCAGTGCTAGCGGGGTACAGGGCGCAGATGGCTACACCTTC	CSASGVQGADGYTF
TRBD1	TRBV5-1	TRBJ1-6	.	TGCGCCAGCAGCTTGGCGCAGGGGGATAATTCACCCCTCCACTTT	CASSLAQGDNSPLHF
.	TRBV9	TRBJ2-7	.	TGTGCCAGCAGCGTAGGTCCGCGGGGAAGCTCCTACAATGAGCAGTACTTC	CASSVGPRGSSYNEQYF
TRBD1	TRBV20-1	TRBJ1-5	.	TGCAGTGCTCCGGACAGGGAAGGTAATCAGCCCCAGCATTTT	CSAPDREGNQPQHF
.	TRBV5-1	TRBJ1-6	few	TGCGCCAGCAGCCTAGCGGTGTCTTCACCCCTCCACTTT	CASSLAVSSPLHF
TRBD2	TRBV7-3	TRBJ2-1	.	TGTGCCAGCAGCTTAAGCCACACTAGCGGGGAACCCCAGTTCTTC	CASSLSHTSGEPQFF
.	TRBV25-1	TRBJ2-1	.	TGTGCCAGTCTGGGCTCTGGGGTCAATGAGCAGTTCTTC	CASLGSGVNEQFF